This T cell receptor (beta chain) emerged from a study of T cell repertoires in cytomegalovirus infection. Study-wide context: HLA-B-restricted CMV epitopes that are well studied were used alongside recently identified HLA-C-restricted ones. Carrying CMV and the relevant HLA type showed in public TCR beta signatures.

With 3 bases clipped from V and 8 bases from J, the junction kept 6 bases outside the gene matches. This CDR3 spans 13 amino acids. CDR1 LNHDA and CDR2 SQIVND come from the germline V gene (reference sequence). This clonotype was seen a few times. The antigen remains unidentified. Findings and caveats of the study: The study identified carriers of CMV plus the relevant HLA from cumulative public TCR beta family frequency. The study found HLA-C-restricted CMV-specific TCR beta clonotypes dominating the ex vivo response.

Each CDR3 protein is one row after TCRdb ran MiXCR on the reads. The table lists approximately 350,000 distinct CDR3 sequences, approximately 35% of them singletons. The sample in question was cultured PBMCs, obtained from culture after CMV antigen stimulation. The receptor was derived from a human donor in good health (CMV status not recorded). Some clones in this sample may be carry-over from other donors' samples. The V call is TRBV19, the J call TRBJ1-2; 7 positions agree with TRBD1. CDR3 sequence (DNA): TGTGCCAGTAGTATCGACAGGGTCTTCGGCTACACCTTC. Amino acids: CASSIDRVFGYTF.